One and the same sample provided the 29 T cell receptor beta chains below, sequenced in a study of control samples from healthy donors and cancer patients. The protocol was immunoSEQ multiplex PCR, while the TCRdb copy is restricted to in-frame clones and leaves out a portion. The sample holds 200,000 or so clones, roughly nine tenths seen once. Material: blood. The receptors here all came from a man younger than 45 in good health.

CDR3 DNA: TGTGCCAGCAGCTTTACCCAGGGCTATAATTCACCCCTCCACTTT. It translates to CASSFTQGYNSPLHF. J is TRBJ1-6 and V is TRBV5-8, with D perhaps matching TRBD1 (5 bases). The CDR3 spans 15 residues. Trimming left V 2 bases short and J 3 bases short, with 9 bases between. Germline CDR1 SGHTS, CDR2 YDEGEE.

This chain uses TRBV6-1 with TRBJ2-3, with no clear D. Trimming removed 0 bases at V and 2 bases at J, with 12 bases between. This CDR3 is 16 amino acids long. CDR1 is MNHNS and CDR2 is SASEGT in the germline V gene. The CDR3: CASSEARSYFTDTQYF. DNA of the CDR3: TGTGCCAGCAGTGAAGCTAGAAGTTATTTCACAGATACGCAGTATTTT.

This clone was seen once. CDR3 sequence: CASSLAGAASGDTQYF. CDR3 nucleotides: TGTGCCAGCAGCTTAGCGGGGGCAGCCTCGGGAGATACGCAGTATTTT. The gene calls are TRBV7-2 and TRBJ2-3, with D possibly TRBD1 on 6 matching bases. The V gene's germline CDR1 is SGHTA and CDR2 FQGNSA. V was shortened by 0 bases and J by 5 bases, with 15 bases between the two germline ends. CDR3 length: 16 amino acids. Full variable domain (rest looked up from reference TRBV7-2 and TRBJ2-3): GAGVSQSPSNKVTEKGKDVELRCDPISGHTALYWYRQSLGQGLEFLIYFQGNSAPDKSGLPSDRFSAERTGGSVSTLTIQRTQQEDSAVYLCASSLAGAASGDTQYFGPGTRLTVL.

The chain employs TRBV4-1 and TRBJ1-2; D remains ambiguous. CDR1 and CDR2 (germline): MGHRA, YSYEKL. The V end was cut by 2 bases, the J end by 4 bases, with 17 bases between. The CDR3 extends over 16 amino acids. DNA for the CDR3: TGCGCCAGCAGCCAACGACTTTTGGCCGTCCTCTATGGCTACACCTTC. Translated: CASSQRLLAVLYGYTF.

This rearrangement joins TRBV4-1 to TRBJ2-3, with a possible D match to TRBD2 (7 bases). This CDR3 has 15 amino acids. The V end was cut by 4 bases, the J end by 6 bases, with 17 bases between. Germline CDR1 is MGHRA and CDR2 is YSYEKL. CDR3 DNA sequence: TGCGCCAGCAGCCCTGAGGGGGGGGGTCGGGATACGCAGTATTTT. It specifies CASSPEGGGRDTQYF.

The CDR3 region has the DNA TGCGCCAGCAGTCAATGCTGGGCGGGGGGACTTCCCCGCGGCGGTACGCAGTATTTT. It is translated as CASSQCWAGGLPRGGTQYF. This sequence joins TRBV23-1 and TRBJ2-3; 8 bases align to TRBD2. TRBV23-1 counts as an open reading frame of uncertain function. CDR3 length equals 19 residues. The trim removed 1 base at V and 8 bases at J, leaving 20 bases unmatched.

The rearrangement joins TRBV3-1 (or the pseudogene TRBV3-2) to TRBJ1-2; the D is unclear. V shed 5 bases and J shed 5 bases, with 12 bases lying between them. Looked up from germline, CDR1 is LGHDT and CDR2 is YNNKEL (reference sequence). This CDR3 region has 13 residues. The CDR3 DNA reads TGTGCCAGCAGCGCCGGGAGCCTATATGGCTACACCTTC. It translates to CASSAGSLYGYTF.

The chain recombines TRBV4-1 with TRBJ1-5, with TRBD1 matching 10 bases. The V segment lost 1 base and the J segment 6 bases; nucleotides outside the gene matches: 6. The CDR3 contains 16 residues. Per germline, CDR1 MGHRA and CDR2 YSYEKL. The CDR3 region has the DNA TGCGCCAGCAGCCAAGCCGACAGGGGGCGCTTTCAGCCCCAGCATTTT. Residues: CASSQADRGRFQPQHF.

V is TRBV6-4 and J is TRBJ2-6; D perhaps matches TRBD1 (5 bases). The V and J ends lost 8 bases and 0 bases respectively, with 11 bases between them. The CDR3 sequence is 15 residues long. The germline V gene encodes CDR1 MRHNA and CDR2 SNTAGT. DNA of the CDR3: TGTGCCAGCTCGGACACAAGCTCTGGGGCCAACGTCCTGACTTTC. Residues: CASSDTSSGANVLTF.

J is TRBJ1-1 and V is TRBV5-5, with a possible D match to TRBD1 (5 bases). The CDR3 runs to 16 residues. V was pared by 3 bases and J by 3 bases, with 18 bases between. Germline values: CDR1 SGHKS, CDR2 YYEKEE (reference sequence). The CDR3 sequence: CASSWPRGRSDTEAFF. The CDR3, as DNA: TGTGCCAGCAGCTGGCCCCGGGGGAGGTCCGACACTGAAGCTTTCTTT.

This sequence joins TRBV11-2 and TRBJ2-1, with a tentative D call TRBD1 (6 bases). Germline CDR1 reads SGHAT; CDR2 reads FQNNGV. CDR3 length: 16 amino acids. The germline V and J ends were trimmed by 4 bases and 2 bases, with 15 bases remaining between them. Here the CDR3 DNA reads TGTGCCAGCAGCTCCAAAAGGGGGACACCCTACAATGAGCAGTTCTTC. It yields the protein CASSSKRGTPYNEQFF.

The chain carries TRBV3-1 (or the pseudogene TRBV3-2) and TRBJ1-5; D is perhaps TRBD1 (5 bases). The CDR3 extends over 15 amino acids. Trimming stripped 0 bases from V and 5 bases from J, with 11 bases between. The germline gives CDR1 LGHDT, CDR2 YNNKEL (reference sequence). CDR3 amino acids: CASSQDRQPYQPQHF. The DNA for the CDR3 is TGTGCCAGCAGCCAAGACAGACAGCCTTATCAGCCCCAGCATTTT.

The rearrangement joins TRBV6-5 to TRBJ1-5; TRBD1 is a possible D gene (5 bases). V was cut by 6 bases and J by 4 bases, with 16 bases left in between. The CDR3 has 15 amino acids. Germline loops: CDR1 MNHEY, CDR2 SVGAGI. The CDR3 reads CASRRSTGGNQPQHF. DNA for the CDR3: TGTGCCAGCAGAAGGTCCACAGGCGGAAATCAGCCCCAGCATTTT.

This chain joins TRBV11-2 and TRBJ1-2; 7 nucleotides line up with TRBD1. Germline V gene data show CDR1 as SGHAT and CDR2 as FQNNGV. V shed 4 bases, J shed 8 bases, and the junction held 10 bases outside the gene matches. CDR3 length: 14 amino acids. The chain's CDR3 is CASSSRQGWDGYTF. The CDR3 nucleotides are TGTGCCAGCAGCTCACGACAGGGTTGGGACGGCTACACCTTC.

DNA for the CDR3: TGTGCCATCAGTGTACTAGCGGGGGGCGTGGATGAGCAGTTCTTC. Residues: CAISVLAGGVDEQFF. V usage is TRBV10-3 and J usage is TRBJ2-1; 12 bases line up with TRBD2. This CDR3 comprises 15 residues. V dropped 4 bases and J dropped 8; count of bases not matched to a gene: 6. CDR1 ENHRY and CDR2 SYGVKD come from the germline V gene.

Only a few counts were recorded for this clone. The chain employs TRBV2 and TRBJ1-2; D might be TRBD1 (5 bases). The CDR3 extends over 18 amino acids. CDR1 is SNHLY and CDR2 is FYNNEI in the germline V gene. The germline V and J ends were trimmed by 6 bases and 1 base, with 24 bases remaining between them. The CDR3 nucleotides are TGTGCCAGCAGCCTCACCTTAAATACTAGGGGCCTTAACTATGGCTACACCTTC. Translated: CASSLTLNTRGLNYGYTF.

The gene calls are TRBV2 and TRBJ2-3; the D gene could be TRBD1 or TRBD2 (5 bases each). Trimming shortened V by 4 bases and J by 4 bases, and 18 bases separated the two germline ends. This CDR3 region has 16 residues. Germline CDR1 and CDR2: SNHLY and FYNNEI. The CDR3 spells CASSVEGRLRPDTQYF. In DNA form, the CDR3 reads TGTGCCAGCAGTGTAGAGGGACGGCTGAGGCCAGATACGCAGTATTTT.

The V gene is TRBV13, the J gene TRBJ2-2; 11 positions agree with TRBD1. The V segment lost 5 bases and the J segment 3 bases; nucleotides outside the gene matches: 2. There are 15 residues in the CDR3. Germline loops: CDR1 PRHDT, CDR2 FYEKMQ (reference sequence). The CDR3 DNA is TGTGCCAGCAGCGAGGGACAGGGGGACACCGGGGAGCTGTTTTTT. Protein: CASSEGQGDTGELFF.

V is TRBV2 and J is TRBJ2-2, with 8 bases aligning to TRBD2. The CDR3 contains 15 residues. Trimming at V came to 4 bases and at J to 5 bases, leaving 6 bases not matched to a gene. Germline-derived CDR1 and CDR2 are SNHLY and FYNNEI. The CDR3 loop reads CASSVRASGTGELFF. CDR3 DNA sequence: TGTGCCAGCAGTGTGAGGGCTAGCGGGACCGGGGAGCTGTTTTTT.

The chain employs TRBV5-1 and TRBJ2-1; D might be TRBD2 (6 bases). Germline loops: CDR1 SGHRS, CDR2 YFSETQ. CDR3 size: 13 residues. The germline V and J ends were trimmed by 1 base and 10 bases, with 12 bases remaining between them. CDR3 sequence: CASSLPLAREQFF. CDR3 sequence (DNA): TGCGCCAGCAGCTTGCCCCTAGCGAGAGAGCAGTTCTTC.

There are a few counts of this clone. V gene TRBV30 combines with J gene TRBJ1-1, with D possibly TRBD1 on 6 matching bases. The V gene's germline CDR1 is GTSNPN and CDR2 SVGIG (reference sequence). The CDR3 runs to 12 residues. V was trimmed by 2 bases and J by 8 bases, leaving 12 bases between them. CDR3 residues: CAWSPQGHEAFF. The CDR3, as DNA: TGTGCCTGGAGTCCACAGGGCCACGAAGCTTTCTTT.

The chain couples TRBV19 to TRBJ2-2; 11 positions agree with TRBD2. V was clipped by 7 bases and J by 7 bases; unmatched bases: 5. Germline V lookup: CDR1 LNHDA, CDR2 SQIVND (reference sequence). CDR3 length: 14 residues. The CDR3 loop reads CASKLAGDFGELFF. The CDR3 region has the DNA TGTGCCAGTAAACTAGCGGGGGATTTCGGGGAGCTGTTTTTT.

The rearrangement joins TRBV7-9 to TRBJ1-1, with D tentatively TRBD1 (5 bases). Between the trimmed V and J ends, which lost 5 bases and 0 bases, there was a span of 13 bases. Per germline, CDR1 SEHNR and CDR2 FQNEAQ (reference sequence). The length of the CDR3 is 15 residues. In DNA, the CDR3 is TGTGCCAGCAGCCAAGGGGAACTGGTGAACACTGAAGCTTTCTTT. This encodes CASSQGELVNTEAFF.

The chain combines TRBV11-1 with TRBJ1-1; D not resolved. Germline loops: CDR1 SGHAT, CDR2 FQDESV (reference sequence). CDR3 length: 15 amino acids. V was clipped by 2 bases and J by 3 bases, with 13 bases between them. The CDR3 DNA is TGTGCCAGCAGCTTATCTTCCCTTGGGCACACTGAAGCTTTCTTT. Its translation is CASSLSSLGHTEAFF.

J is TRBJ2-7 and V is TRBV3-1 (or the pseudogene TRBV3-2); 9 bases map to TRBD2. Trimming took 1 base from V and 2 from J; bases not matched to a gene: 6. The CDR3 extends over 16 amino acids. CDR1 and CDR2 (germline): LGHDT, YNNKEL (reference sequence). The CDR3, as DNA: TGTGCCAGCAGCCAAGCGCCAGCGGGGGGCACCTACGAGCAGTACTTC. Protein: CASSQAPAGGTYEQYF.

This chain uses TRBV4-2 with TRBJ1-2; the D is unclear. The V end was cut by 4 bases, the J end by 5 bases, with 17 bases between. This CDR3 has 15 residues. CDR1 and CDR2 (germline): LGHNA, YNFKEQ. The chain's CDR3 is CASSLRTDVSYGYTF. The CDR3 region has the DNA TGTGCCAGCAGCCTCCGGACCGACGTTTCTTATGGCTACACCTTC.

The CDR3, as DNA: TGTGCCAGCAGTGACCCAGTGCCTGGAGGGGCTCAGCATTTT. This sequence encodes CASSDPVPGGAQHF. J is TRBJ1-5 and V is TRBV25-1; the D gene is possibly TRBD1 (5 bases). The CDR3 has 14 residues. Germline V gene lookup returns CDR1 MGHDK and CDR2 SYGVNS. V lost 3 bases and J lost 13, with 19 bases in between.

This chain joins TRBV28 and TRBJ1-4; 7 bases line up with TRBD1. In germline, CDR1 is MDHEN, CDR2 SYDVKM. Trimming at V came to 2 bases and at J to 7 bases, leaving 7 bases not matched to a gene. The CDR3 has 15 residues. Written as DNA, the CDR3 is TGTGCCAGCAGTTTACAGGGGGGAATCGGTGAAAAACTGTTTTTT. The encoded protein is CASSLQGGIGEKLFF.

The chain joins TRBV4-2 to TRBJ1-5, with 9 nucleotides matching TRBD1. Trimming took 4 bases from V and 6 from J; bases not matched to a gene: 10. The CDR3 runs to 16 residues. Germline V gene data show CDR1 as LGHNA and CDR2 as YNFKEQ. The CDR3 DNA is TGTGCCAGCAGCCGGGGACAGGGCCCCGTCCCTCAGCCCCAGCATTTT. Translation: CASSRGQGPVPQPQHF.